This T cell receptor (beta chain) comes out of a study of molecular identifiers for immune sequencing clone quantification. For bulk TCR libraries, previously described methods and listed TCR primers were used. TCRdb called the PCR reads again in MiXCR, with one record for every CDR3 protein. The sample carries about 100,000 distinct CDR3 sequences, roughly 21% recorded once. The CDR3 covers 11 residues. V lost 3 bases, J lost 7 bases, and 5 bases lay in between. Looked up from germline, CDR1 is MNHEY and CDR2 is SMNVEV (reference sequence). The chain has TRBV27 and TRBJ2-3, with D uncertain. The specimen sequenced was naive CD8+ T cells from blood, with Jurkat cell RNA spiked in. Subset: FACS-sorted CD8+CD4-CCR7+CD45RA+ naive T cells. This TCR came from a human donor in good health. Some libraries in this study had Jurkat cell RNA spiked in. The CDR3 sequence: CASSLGNTQYF. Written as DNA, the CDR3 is TGTGCCAGCAGTTTGGGAAATACGCAGTATTTT.